The rows below give T cell receptor beta chains drawn from one sample of a study of cytomegalovirus exposure and HLA in healthy donors. Using immunoSEQ multiplex PCR, the repertoire was profiled, and TCRdb retains in-frame clones only, with some absent. The repertoire holds nearly 65,000 clones, roughly 70% seen once, with roughly 5.3% in the top ten. The sample taken for sequencing was PBMCs. The receptors derive from a man in his fifties or sixties in good health and CMV-seronegative. Both conserved end residues are part of each CDR3. Fields, in order: clone size, J gene, D gene, V gene, CDR3 protein, CDR3 DNA. A D gene is named only where the DNA matches it firmly. Some rows have no size entry. The others give once, few or many, or a class for an expanded clone.

few	TRBJ2-3	-	TRBV9	CASTREGLSTDTQYF	TGTGCCAGCACCCGAGAGGGCCTTAGCACAGATACGCAGTATTTT
-	TRBJ1-3	TRBD1	TRBV30	CAWSVQGAGNTIYF	TGTGCCTGGAGTGTACAGGGGGCTGGAAACACCATATATTTT
-	TRBJ1-2	-	TRBV6-1	CASSDWGLNYGYTF	TGTGCCAGCAGTGATTGGGGCCTTAACTATGGCTACACCTTC
-	TRBJ2-7	-	TRBV10-3	CAISEEDFFEQYF	TGTGCCATCAGCGAGGAGGACTTTTTCGAGCAGTACTTC
-	TRBJ1-5	TRBD1	TRBV6-6	CASSRTGYQPQHF	TGTGCCAGCAGCCGGACAGGGTATCAGCCCCAGCATTTT
-	TRBJ1-1	-	TRBV2	CASSPGMGTEAFF	TGTGCCAGCAGCCCGGGGATGGGCACTGAAGCTTTCTTT
-	TRBJ1-2	-	TRBV11-1	CASSLGLSHGYTF	TGTGCCAGCAGCTTAGGTCTCTCCCATGGCTACACCTTC
-	TRBJ2-7	-	TRBV7-6	CASSPRVGSYEQYF	TGTGCCAGCAGCCCCAGGGTCGGGTCGTACGAGCAGTACTTC
once	TRBJ2-3	-	TRBV19	CASSIPSGLDTQYF	TGTGCCAGTAGTATTCCTTCGGGGTTAGATACGCAGTATTTT
-	TRBJ2-3	-	TRBV5-1	CASSLGHMYTDTQYF	TGCGCCAGCAGCCTCGGACATATGTACACAGATACGCAGTATTTT
-	TRBJ1-5	-	TRBV28	CASSPRGGFGSNQPQHF	TGTGCCAGCAGTCCGCGGGGGGGCTTTGGGAGCAATCAGCCCCAGCATTTT
few	TRBJ1-2	TRBD1	TRBV9	CASSGNRGGYTF	TGTGCCAGCAGCGGGAACAGGGGAGGCTACACCTTC
-	TRBJ1-1	TRBD1	TRBV5-4	CASSEGQGLEAFF	TGTGCCAGCAGCGAAGGACAGGGCCTTGAAGCTTTCTTT
-	TRBJ1-1	-	TRBV27	CASSEQSRDEAFF	TGTGCCAGCAGTGAACAGTCCAGGGATGAAGCTTTCTTT
-	TRBJ2-1	-	TRBV6-1	CASGSGGYREQQFF	TGTGCCAGCGGAAGTGGGGGGTATAGGGAACAGCAGTTCTTC
-	TRBJ2-5	TRBD2	TRBV5-6	CASSLGLAGSTQYF	TGTGCCAGCAGCTTGGGCCTAGCGGGGTCTACCCAGTACTTC
few	TRBJ2-5	-	TRBV2	CASSEWQNQETQYF	TGTGCCAGCAGTGAGTGGCAGAACCAAGAGACCCAGTACTTC
-	TRBJ1-5	-	TRBV5-1	CASSESGDWGNQPQHF	TGCGCCAGCAGCGAATCGGGGGATTGGGGCAATCAGCCCCAGCATTTT
-	TRBJ2-2	TRBD1	TRBV5-1	CASTGTGEWTGELFF	TGCGCCAGCACAGGGACAGGGGAATGGACCGGGGAGCTGTTTTTT
-	TRBJ2-6	-	TRBV19	CASSTLAQGSRGANVLTF	TGTGCCAGTAGTACCCTGGCGCAGGGCTCGAGGGGGGCCAACGTCCTGACTTTC
-	TRBJ2-5	TRBD2	TRBV5-5	CASSSGGRVGAQETQYF	TGTGCCAGCAGCTCGGGGGGGAGGGTTGGGGCCCAAGAGACCCAGTACTTC
-	TRBJ1-4	TRBD1	TRBV5-1	CASSLGQSNEKLFF	TGCGCCAGCAGCCTGGGACAGTCTAATGAAAAACTGTTTTTT
-	TRBJ2-7	-	TRBV11-1	CASSFTDRIGSYEQYF	TGTGCCAGCAGCTTTACCGACAGGATAGGCTCCTACGAGCAGTACTTC
-	TRBJ2-1	TRBD2	TRBV19	CASASSGTSGGREQFF	TGTGCCAGTGCCTCGTCCGGGACTAGCGGGGGGCGTGAGCAGTTCTTC
-	TRBJ1-3	-	TRBV9	CASSVLRDGNTIYF	TGTGCCAGCAGCGTACTCAGGGATGGAAACACCATATATTTT
few	TRBJ2-1	-	TRBV19	CASRVRGGDEQFF	TGTGCCAGTAGGGTCCGGGGCGGGGATGAGCAGTTCTTC
-	TRBJ2-7	TRBD1	TRBV9	CASSGAGGEQYF	TGTGCCAGCAGCGGTGCAGGGGGCGAGCAGTACTTC
-	TRBJ1-4	-	TRBV21-1	CASSKAGTGKLFF	TGTGCCAGCAGCAAAGCGGGGACTGGAAAACTGTTTTTT
-	TRBJ1-1	TRBD1	TRBV29-1	CSVTGGSEAFF	TGCAGCGTAACAGGGGGATCGGAAGCTTTCTTT
-	TRBJ2-7	TRBD1	TRBV30	CAWSPGTGDYEQYF	TGTGCCTGGAGTCCCGGGACAGGGGACTACGAGCAGTACTTC
-	TRBJ1-1	-	TRBV5-1	CASSLRGGNTEAFF	TGCGCCAGCAGCTTAAGAGGGGGGAACACTGAAGCTTTCTTT
-	TRBJ1-1	-	TRBV19	CASSGRRGFTEAFF	TGTGCCAGTAGTGGACGGAGAGGGTTCACTGAAGCTTTCTTT
few	TRBJ1-5	-	TRBV7-9	CASSLGGVGQPQHF	TGTGCCAGCAGCTTAGGGGGGGTAGGGCAGCCCCAGCATTTT
-	TRBJ2-1	-	TRBV6-5	CASSTSSPSYNEQFF	TGTGCCAGCAGCACTAGTTCCCCCTCCTACAATGAGCAGTTCTTC
-	TRBJ1-2	TRBD1	TRBV25-1	CASSENRGRNYGYTF	TGTGCCAGCAGTGAGAACAGGGGGCGAAACTATGGCTACACCTTC
-	TRBJ1-3	-	TRBV21-1	CASSKAEGDGNTIYF	TGTGCCAGCAGCAAAGCAGAAGGGGATGGAAACACCATATATTTT
-	TRBJ2-2	-	TRBV7-3	CASSEGANTGELFF	TGTGCCAGCAGCGAGGGCGCAAACACCGGGGAGCTGTTTTTT
-	TRBJ2-1	-	TRBV5-1	CASRRVTGSHNEQFF	TGCGCCAGCAGACGCGTTACAGGGAGCCACAATGAGCAGTTCTTC
-	TRBJ2-7	TRBD2	TRBV9	CASSVAGTSYEQYF	TGTGCCAGCAGCGTAGCTGGGACTAGCTACGAGCAGTACTTC
-	TRBJ1-3	TRBD1	TRBV11-2	CASSSGQGSGNTIYF	TGTGCCAGCAGCTCAGGACAGGGGTCTGGAAACACCATATATTTT
few	TRBJ1-1	TRBD1	TRBV11-2	CASSNRRTGTEAFF	TGTGCCAGCAGCAACCGAAGGACAGGGACTGAAGCTTTCTTT
-	TRBJ1-2	-	TRBV19	CASGVSISGYTF	TGTGCGTCCGGGGTTTCCATCTCTGGCTACACCTTC
-	TRBJ2-3	TRBD2	TRBV5-4	CATSRGGGADTQYF	TGTGCCACCTCCCGCGGCGGGGGGGCGGATACGCAGTATTTT
-	TRBJ2-5	TRBD2	TRBV5-6	CASSLPTSGAARTQYF	TGTGCCAGCAGCCTTCCGACTAGCGGGGCGGCTCGGACCCAGTACTTC
-	TRBJ1-1	-	TRBV7-9	CSSSLGGLGAVTEAFF	TGTTCCAGCAGCTTAGGGGGTCTAGGGGCGGTCACTGAAGCTTTCTTT
-	TRBJ1-3	-	TRBV5-4	CASSLEDNLRNTIYF	TGTGCCAGCAGCTTGGAGGACAACCTTCGAAACACCATATATTTT
once	TRBJ1-2	TRBD1	TRBV6-5	CASSYVRTGGGYGYTF	TGTGCCAGCAGTTACGTCCGGACAGGGGGTGGCTATGGCTACACCTTC
-	TRBJ2-7	-	TRBV5-1	CASSLTVYYEQYF	TGCGCCAGCAGTTTAACAGTTTACTACGAGCAGTACTTC
few	TRBJ1-4	-	TRBV6-1	CASSLAATNEKLFF	TGTGCCAGCAGTCTGGCCGCAACTAATGAAAAACTGTTTTTT
few	TRBJ1-3	-	TRBV18	CASSPWQFSGNTIYF	TGTGCCAGCTCACCGTGGCAATTCTCTGGAAACACCATATATTTT
-	TRBJ2-2	TRBD2	TRBV6-5	CASSYLGLAGPVELFF	TGTGCCAGCAGTTACCTCGGACTAGCGGGACCCGTGGAGCTGTTTTTT
-	TRBJ2-7	TRBD2	TRBV9	CASSVGNGGTYEQYF	TGTGCCAGCAGCGTAGGTAACGGGGGGACCTACGAGCAGTACTTC
-	TRBJ1-1	TRBD1	TRBV19	CASSRQGEVRTEAFF	TGTGCCAGTAGTAGGCAGGGGGAAGTGAGAACTGAAGCTTTCTTT